One T cell receptor beta chain is described in this entry. This clone was counted a single time. Its antigen specificity is not known. No much larger clone exists at a distance of one base, and base qualities are not known. The receptor library was made with the immunoSEQ multiplex PCR assay. As stored in TCRdb, this immuneACCESS dataset retains in-frame rearrangements with V and J assigned. A fraction of the clones does not appear; measured against another copy, unresolved V genes explain less than half of the discrepancy, and the remainder lacks a known reason. For this sample the table gives approximately 88,000 clones, of which just under 95% were detected only once. The top ten clonotypes cover 0.65% to 0.95% of the sample. The data derive from a study of T cell changes during pregnancy in multiple sclerosis (dated by TCRdb to about 2019). Regarding the study in general: The study examined how the T cell repertoire changed over the course of pregnancy in women with multiple sclerosis.

Its CDR3 holds 16 amino acids, cysteine through phenylalanine. Only the CDR3 region is kept as DNA, spanning 48 bases read in frame from base 1. Reading the germline V gene gives CDR1 MGHRA and CDR2 YSYEKL. V lost 1 base and J lost 3 bases; the stretch between them is 16 bases long. The chain links TRBV4-1 with TRBJ2-7, and TRBD2 may be the D gene, going by 5 matching bases. The clonotype originates from a female donor with multiple sclerosis, enrolled in a pregnancy study. This specimen consisted of peripheral blood, obtained in the third trimester of pregnancy. The DNA sequence reads TGCGCCAGCAGCCAAGTGTTGGCGGGCAGGAACTACGAGCAGTACTTC. It specifies CASSQVLAGRNYEQYF.